These T cell receptor beta chains were read from a single sample in a study of T cell repertoires in cytomegalovirus infection. TCRdb re-derived calls from the reads in MiXCR, one entry per CDR3 protein. The sample yields nearly 450,000 distinct CDR3 sequences, roughly 30% seen once. The source material was PBMCs. The receptors were sampled from a human donor in good health (CMV status not recorded). Some clones in this sample may be carry-over from other donors' samples. Each CDR3 is given with its conserved first and last residue. D genes are given only for firm matches. Size tells how often a clone was seen (once, few, many) or the class of an expanded clone, and some rows leave it out.

>-|TRBJ2-7|TRBV25-1|-
TGTGCCAGCAGTCCCGGGGCCTCCTACGAGCAGTACTTC
CASSPGASYEQYF
>TRBD2|TRBJ2-1|TRBV4-1|-
TGTGCCAGCAGCCTCGTGGGGCAGGGGCGAGCGGGGGCCCGGGGTGAGCAGTTCTTC
CASSLVGQGRAGARGEQFF
>-|TRBJ1-5|TRBV6-6|few
TGTGCCAGCAGTTACAGAGCTGCCACGGAAGACTACACCGACCCCATTCAGCCCCAGCATTTT
CASSYRAATEDYTDPIQPQHF
>TRBD2|TRBJ2-5|TRBV28|-
TGTGCCAGCACCGTAGCGGGGGACCAGGTAGAGACCCAGTACTTC
CASTVAGDQVETQYF
>-|TRBJ2-7|TRBV12-3/TRBV12-4|-
TGTGCCAGCAGTTTAGCGGGTATAACCTACGAGCAGTACTTC
CASSLAGITYEQYF
>-|TRBJ1-2|TRBV11-2|-
TGTGCCAGCAGCTTAGAGGAGGTTGGCTACACCTTC
CASSLEEVGYTF
>-|TRBJ2-3|TRBV5-1|few
TGCGCCAGCAGCTTTGAGGCAACAGGAGGGGCAGATACGCAGTATTTT
CASSFEATGGADTQYF
>-|TRBJ1-4|TRBV6-5|few
TGTGCCAGCAGTTCACCACAGTCCGGGCGGTGGGAAAAACTGTTTTTT
CASSSPQSGRWEKLFF
>-|TRBJ2-7|TRBV4-1|few
TGCGCCAGCAGCCTTTTTATCTCAGATTTCTCCTACGAGCAGTACTTC
CASSLFISDFSYEQYF
>-|TRBJ1-1|TRBV7-2|many
TGTGCCAGTAATTTCAATCGGATCTTGAACACTGAAGCTTTCTTT
CASNFNRILNTEAFF
>-|TRBJ1-1|TRBV20-1|few
TGCAGTGCTAGACCCCCGAGTAACACTGAAGCTTTCTTT
CSARPPSNTEAFF
>TRBD1|TRBJ1-1|TRBV4-1|few
TGCGCCAGCAGCCAGCCCACGACAGGGCGGACTGAAGCTTTCTTT
CASSQPTTGRTEAFF
>TRBD2|TRBJ2-3|TRBV6-2/TRBV6-3|-
TGTGCCAGCAGTCCACAGGTCCGGGGGGTCCTCGCGGGCACAGATACGCAGTATTTT
CASSPQVRGVLAGTDTQYF
>-|TRBJ2-1|TRBV5-1|-
TGCGCCAGCATCCGATACCCCACCTACAATGAGCAGTTCTTC
CASIRYPTYNEQFF
>TRBD2|TRBJ2-1|TRBV15|few
TGTGCCACCAGCAGAGTGTCGACTAGCGGGGGAGCAAACAATGAGCAGTTCTTC
CATSRVSTSGGANNEQFF
>-|TRBJ2-3|TRBV7-2|many
TGTGCCAGCAGCCCCGCCCGCAGGGTGACAGATACGCAGTATTTT
CASSPARRVTDTQYF
>TRBD1|TRBJ2-3|TRBV7-2|many
TGTGCCAGCAGGCCGTACGGGACAGGGGCAGATACGCAGTATTTT
CASRPYGTGADTQYF
>TRBD2|TRBJ2-1|TRBV7-2|-
TGTGCCAGCAGCAATCCTAGCGGGGCATCGAGCTCCTACAATGAGCAGTTCTTC
CASSNPSGASSSYNEQFF
>TRBD2|TRBJ2-3|TRBV6-5|-
TGTGCCAGCAGTACTAGCGGGGGGGCCTCTAGTACGCAGTATTTT
CASSTSGGASSTQYF
>TRBD1|TRBJ1-3|TRBV28|-
TGTGCCACCAACAGTTTTACAGGGGGCGAAGGAAACACCATATATTTT
CATNSFTGGEGNTIYF
>-|TRBJ1-1|TRBV6-5|-
TGTGCCAGCAAGGACTCCCGGACCTTCATGAACACTGAAGCTTTCTTT
CASKDSRTFMNTEAFF
>-|TRBJ1-4|TRBV7-6|-
TGTGCCAGCAGCTGGGGGGGAGAGGATGAAAAACTGTTTTTT
CASSWGGEDEKLFF
>-|TRBJ1-1|TRBV7-9|few
TGTGCCAGCACCCCCGGAGGTTTCTTT
CASTPGGFF
>TRBD1|TRBJ2-1|TRBV12-3/TRBV12-4|many
TGTGCCAGCAGTGGGGACAGGTTGAATGAGCAGTTCTTC
CASSGDRLNEQFF
>TRBD2|TRBJ2-5|TRBV5-8|-
TGTGCCAGCAGCTTGGGACTAGCGGCGCTACAAGATACCCAGTACTTC
CASSLGLAALQDTQYF
>-|TRBJ1-6|TRBV7-2|many
TGTGCCAGCAGCTTAGCCGGGGAGGATTCACCCCTCCACTTT
CASSLAGEDSPLHF
>TRBD1|TRBJ1-5|TRBV19|-
TGTGCCAGTACTCCGAAGGGGACAGGCAATGGGTATAGCAATCAGCCCCAGCATTTT
CASTPKGTGNGYSNQPQHF
>-|TRBJ2-6|TRBV7-6|once
TGTGCCAGCAGCTTAGGGCAGGGCCTCCCTGGGGCCAACGTCCTGACTTTC
CASSLGQGLPGANVLTF
>TRBD1|TRBJ2-2|TRBV7-9|few
TGTGCCAGCAGCACCGGACTACAGGGGGCGAACGGGGAGCTGTTTTTT
CASSTGLQGANGELFF
>-|TRBJ1-2|TRBV20-1|-
TGCAGTGCTAGCTCGCAGAATGGCTACACCTTC
CSASSQNGYTF
>-|TRBJ1-1|TRBV29-1|-
TGCAGCGTCGAGGGGAGAGCGGACACTGAAGCTTTCTTT
CSVEGRADTEAFF
>TRBD2|TRBJ2-1|TRBV5-1|few
TGCGCCAGCAGACCGACTAGCGGCACCCCCGGTGAGCAGTTCTTC
CASRPTSGTPGEQFF
>TRBD2|TRBJ2-1|TRBV20-1|once
TGCAGTGCTAGAGATTTCGCGGGACTAGCGGGGGGGAATGAGCAGTTCTTC
CSARDFAGLAGGNEQFF
>-|TRBJ2-1|TRBV7-2|-
TGTGCCAGCAGCTTAGGGGTGGGCTCCTACAATGAGCAGTTCTTC
CASSLGVGSYNEQFF
>TRBD1|TRBJ1-2|TRBV12-3/TRBV12-4|-
TGTGCCAGCAAACTAGGGGGCTCCGGCTACACCTTC
CASKLGGSGYTF
>-|TRBJ1-5|TRBV7-8|many
TGTGCCAGCAGCCCCATTGTTAACGGCAATCAGCCCCAGCATTTT
CASSPIVNGNQPQHF
>-|TRBJ1-5|TRBV27|-
TGTGCCAGCAGTTTGGAGGGGACCTATCAGCCCCAGCATTTT
CASSLEGTYQPQHF
>-|TRBJ1-5|TRBV6-1|few
TGTGCCAGCAGTGGGGACTTGCCCCAGCATTTT
CASSGDLPQHF
>TRBD2|TRBJ2-3|TRBV20-1|few
TGCAGTGCTTCCAATCCGAAGACTAGCCCCAACACAGATACGCAGTATTTT
CSASNPKTSPNTDTQYF
>-|TRBJ1-5|TRBV7-2|few
TGTGCCAGCAGCTTAGAATGGGGGCAGCCCCAGCATTTT
CASSLEWGQPQHF
>-|TRBJ2-7|TRBV5-1|-
TGCGCCAGCAGCTCCGTCATCGGACAAGAGCAGTACTTC
CASSSVIGQEQYF
>TRBD1|TRBJ1-2|TRBV20-1|-
TGCAGTGCCTTAACAGGGGTCTTCGGCTACACCTTC
CSALTGVFGYTF
>TRBD1|TRBJ1-6|TRBV4-3|-
TGCGCCAGCAGCCAAGAATGGGACAGGAGTGGACCCCTCCACTTT
CASSQEWDRSGPLHF
>-|TRBJ2-2|TRBV7-2|-
TGTGCCAGCATCTTAGCTGGGCGCACCGGGGAGCTGTTTTTT
CASILAGRTGELFF
>-|TRBJ2-7|TRBV19|-
TGTGCCAGTAGTGCGGACAGTGGGGACGAGCAGTACTTC
CASSADSGDEQYF
>TRBD2|TRBJ2-3|TRBV20-1|-
TGCAGTGCCCAGACTAGCGGGGTGCTTGCAGGAGATACGCAGTATTTT
CSAQTSGVLAGDTQYF